This TCR beta chain is drawn from a study of cytomegalovirus exposure and HLA in healthy donors. Overall study: An analysis done earlier identified 100 million to 140 million unique TCR beta sequences from about 180 million T cells. For the roughly 400 genotyped donors, roughly 80% fell within the Caucasian-associated ancestry cluster.

PCR involved 60 Vbeta and 13 Jbeta primers. Only in-frame clones appear in the TCRdb table, and some are missing; sequencing was by immunoSEQ multiplex PCR. Here the sample spans 170,000 or so clones, 70% to 85% being singletons. Details on this clone: Its target is unknown.

Germline CDR1 is SQVTM and CDR2 is ANQGSEA. The CDR3 is 16 residues long. V was trimmed by 4 bases and J by 2 bases, leaving 18 bases between them. Study outcomes and limitations: Cytomegalovirus association was listed for roughly 160 TCR beta chains. As a later analysis showed, a missense DCLRE1C variant was linked to trimming of TCR beta V- and J-genes.

The chain couples TRBV29-1 to TRBJ1-5, with D unresolved. The sample was PBMCs. This receptor was obtained from a woman in her twenties or thirties in good health and CMV-seropositive. The CDR3 nucleotides read TGCAGCGTTGTAACGGACGGAACTAGGGGCAATCAGCCCCAGCATTTT. Amino acids: CSVVTDGTRGNQPQHF.